A selection of T cell receptor beta chains follows, all from one sample in a study of PD-1 blockade in classical Hodgkin lymphoma. Sequencing was performed with immunoSEQ multiplex PCR; in TCRdb, only in-frame clones are kept and a portion is missing. The sample records under 25,000 clones, over 70% being singletons. The sample here was peripheral blood mononuclear cells (PBMCs), taken before the second cycle of nivolumab. These receptors all come from a human donor with classical Hodgkin lymphoma. The CDR3 runs from the conserved cysteine through the conserved F or W. The D gene is left open where the match is weak. Clone size, where shown, is once, few, many, or a class for clones that have expanded.

D gene: .
clone size: .
V gene: TRBV29-1
J gene: TRBJ2-1
CDR3 DNA: TGCAGCGTGGAGGGGGTTGAGCAGTTCTTC
CDR3 protein: CSVEGVEQFF

D gene: .
clone size: .
V gene: TRBV7-2
J gene: TRBJ2-7
CDR3 DNA: TGTGCCAGCAGCTTAGCCCGGCCGCCCTACGAGCAGTACTTC
CDR3 protein: CASSLARPPYEQYF

D gene: TRBD1
clone size: .
V gene: TRBV6-5
J gene: TRBJ1-3
CDR3 DNA: TGTGCCAGCAGTTACAGTGGACAGGGGACTGGAAACACCATATATTTT
CDR3 protein: CASSYSGQGTGNTIYF

D gene: .
clone size: .
V gene: TRBV9
J gene: TRBJ2-7
CDR3 DNA: TGTGCCAGCAGCGTAGCGGGCGAGGGTTCCGAGCAGTACTTC
CDR3 protein: CASSVAGEGSEQYF

D gene: TRBD2
clone size: few
V gene: TRBV19
J gene: TRBJ2-5
CDR3 DNA: TGTGCCAGTAGCCGATACAAAGCGGGAGTCGGAGAGACCCAGTACTTC
CDR3 protein: CASSRYKAGVGETQYF

D gene: .
clone size: .
V gene: TRBV7-3
J gene: TRBJ2-3
CDR3 DNA: TGTGCCAGCAGCCCACAGGGTCTCAGCACAGATACGCAGTATTTT
CDR3 protein: CASSPQGLSTDTQYF

D gene: .
clone size: .
V gene: TRBV4-2
J gene: TRBJ2-5
CDR3 DNA: TGTGCCAGCAGCCCAGGGGACGGGCAAGAGACCCAGTACTTC
CDR3 protein: CASSPGDGQETQYF

D gene: .
clone size: .
V gene: TRBV19
J gene: TRBJ2-1
CDR3 DNA: TGTGCCAGTAGTATAGGAGGGACCTACAATGAGCAGTTCTTC
CDR3 protein: CASSIGGTYNEQFF

D gene: .
clone size: .
V gene: TRBV6-5
J gene: TRBJ1-1
CDR3 DNA: TGTGCCAGCAACCTCGGCAGGCTGAACACTGAAGCTTTCTTT
CDR3 protein: CASNLGRLNTEAFF

D gene: .
clone size: .
V gene: TRBV19
J gene: TRBJ2-5
CDR3 DNA: TGTGCCAGTAGTATAGTTGGGGACGGACAAGAGACCCAGTACTTC
CDR3 protein: CASSIVGDGQETQYF

D gene: .
clone size: .
V gene: TRBV6-5
J gene: TRBJ1-3
CDR3 DNA: TGTGCCAGCAGTTACTCTGCAGTGGAAAACACCATATATTTT
CDR3 protein: CASSYSAVENTIYF

D gene: TRBD2
clone size: few
V gene: TRBV7-2
J gene: TRBJ2-3
CDR3 DNA: TGTGCCAGCAGCTTAGTTGCTAGCGGGAGCGGGGATACGCAGTATTTT
CDR3 protein: CASSLVASGSGDTQYF

D gene: TRBD2
clone size: .
V gene: TRBV7-7
J gene: TRBJ2-5
CDR3 DNA: TGTGCTAGCAGTCTTAGCGGGAGCTATCTTTTCACTGAGACCCAGTACTTC
CDR3 protein: CASSLSGSYLFTETQYF

D gene: .
clone size: medium-sized
V gene: TRBV28
J gene: TRBJ1-1
CDR3 DNA: TGTGCCAGCACCCCCCCGGAGGGTTTGAACACTGAAGCTTTCTTT
CDR3 protein: CASTPPEGLNTEAFF

D gene: .
clone size: .
V gene: TRBV9
J gene: TRBJ1-6
CDR3 DNA: TGTGCCAGCAGCGTAGACCCCGGGGCCGGGCCCCTCCACTTT
CDR3 protein: CASSVDPGAGPLHF

D gene: .
clone size: .
V gene: TRBV2
J gene: TRBJ1-5
CDR3 DNA: TGTGCCAGCAGTGAAAGGCTCGGTTACAGGCTGTATCAGCCCCAGCATTTT
CDR3 protein: CASSERLGYRLYQPQHF

D gene: .
clone size: .
V gene: TRBV19
J gene: TRBJ2-7
CDR3 DNA: TGTGCCAGTAGCCGGGACATTATGTACGAGCAGTACTTC
CDR3 protein: CASSRDIMYEQYF

D gene: .
clone size: .
V gene: TRBV19
J gene: TRBJ2-2
CDR3 DNA: TGTGCCAGTAGTATGACAGATCCCGGGGAGCTGTTTTTT
CDR3 protein: CASSMTDPGELFF

D gene: .
clone size: .
V gene: TRBV6-1
J gene: TRBJ2-7
CDR3 DNA: TGTGCCAGCAGTCGTGCGGGTGACTACGAGCAGTACTTC
CDR3 protein: CASSRAGDYEQYF

D gene: TRBD2
clone size: .
V gene: TRBV5-1
J gene: TRBJ2-1
CDR3 DNA: TGCGCCAGCAGAAGGACTAGCGGGAGTGACGAGCAGTTCTTC
CDR3 protein: CASRRTSGSDEQFF

D gene: TRBD2
clone size: few
V gene: TRBV19
J gene: TRBJ2-1
CDR3 DNA: TGTGCCAGTAGTATTCGTACGGGGGCTAGCGGGAGTGCGAATGAGCAGTTCTTC
CDR3 protein: CASSIRTGASGSANEQFF

D gene: .
clone size: .
V gene: TRBV2
J gene: TRBJ1-1
CDR3 DNA: TGTGCCAGCAGACCGAAGAGGGGAGGGACTGAAGCTTTCTTT
CDR3 protein: CASRPKRGGTEAFF

D gene: .
clone size: .
V gene: TRBV18
J gene: TRBJ2-6
CDR3 DNA: TGTGCCAGCTCTTTCGGGACAACTGCTGGGGCCAACGTCCTGACTTTC
CDR3 protein: CASSFGTTAGANVLTF

D gene: .
clone size: .
V gene: TRBV6-1
J gene: TRBJ1-4
CDR3 DNA: TGTGCCAGCAGTCCTCCATCAGGGGAAAAACTGTTTTTT
CDR3 protein: CASSPPSGEKLFF

D gene: .
clone size: .
V gene: TRBV7-9
J gene: TRBJ2-5
CDR3 DNA: TGTGCCAGCAGCTTGAAAACAAACAGGAAAGAGACCCAGTACTTC
CDR3 protein: CASSLKTNRKETQYF

D gene: TRBD2
clone size: .
V gene: TRBV6-5
J gene: TRBJ2-1
CDR3 DNA: TGTGCCAGCAGCCGCGGGAGTTCAATGGACAATGAGCAGTTCTTC
CDR3 protein: CASSRGSSMDNEQFF

D gene: TRBD2
clone size: .
V gene: TRBV5-1
J gene: TRBJ2-7
CDR3 DNA: TGCGCCAGCAGCTTGGGGCCTAGCGGGACGTCTTACGAGCAGTACTTC
CDR3 protein: CASSLGPSGTSYEQYF

D gene: .
clone size: .
V gene: TRBV6-1
J gene: TRBJ2-2
CDR3 DNA: TGTGCCAGCACCCCTCGCTGGAACACCGGGGAGCTGTTTTTT
CDR3 protein: CASTPRWNTGELFF

D gene: .
clone size: .
V gene: TRBV5-1
J gene: TRBJ1-1
CDR3 DNA: TGCGCCAGCAGCTTGAACAGCTTCACTGAAGCTTTCTTT
CDR3 protein: CASSLNSFTEAFF

D gene: .
clone size: once
V gene: TRBV28
J gene: TRBJ1-2
CDR3 DNA: TGTGCCAGCAGTCGCAGGGGACTCTATGGCTACACCTTC
CDR3 protein: CASSRRGLYGYTF

D gene: .
clone size: .
V gene: TRBV15
J gene: TRBJ2-1
CDR3 DNA: TGTGCCACCAGCCCAGGCGGGACGGGCAATGAGCAGTTCTTC
CDR3 protein: CATSPGGTGNEQFF